This paragraph covers one TCR beta chain sequence. What it binds is not known. Sampling of blood occurred at baseline, cycle 4 day 1, and cycle 7 day 1. The V and J ends lost 7 bases and 3 bases respectively, with 12 bases between them. This CDR3 region has 13 residues. Germline CDR1 LNHDA, CDR2 SQIVND (reference sequence). TCRdb's copy holds only in-frame clones and misses some; the assay was immunoSEQ multiplex PCR. The data contain some 73,000 clones, more than 85% of them singletons. The data belong to a study of OX40 agonist ivuxolimab in advanced cancers. Study-wide results and limits: With doses of 0.1-3.0 mg/kg, partial responders showed among the lowest clonal expansion.

The receptor's source is an adult with an advanced solid tumor such as melanoma, head and neck, liver or kidney cancer. Specimen: CD4+ or CD8+ T cells sorted from blood, collected in a trial of the OX40 agonist ivuxolimab. The rearrangement uses TRBV19 and TRBJ1-1; D not certain. The CDR3 protein is CASKPPVDTEAFF. DNA of the CDR3: TGTGCCAGTAAACCCCCCGTCGACACTGAAGCTTTCTTT.